This TCR beta chain was identified during a study of T-cell reconstitution after alpha-beta-depleted transplantation in children. Only a few counts were recorded for this clonotype. TCRbeta library construction was performed incorporating unique molecular identifiers. Via MiXCR, TCRdb re-called the PCR reads, giving one row per CDR3 protein. The sample lists over 550,000 distinct CDR3 sequences; 10% to 13% were seen once. This sequence originates from a human donor who donated a stem cell graft to a child with acute myeloid leukemia. The sequencing here drew on PBMCs from the stem cell graft donor, taken from the stem cell graft.

Here the CDR3 reads CASSLVAGGTYQETQYF. CDR3 DNA: TGTGCCAGCAGTTTAGTAGCGGGAGGGACCTACCAAGAGACCCAGTACTTC. The chain has TRBV28 and TRBJ2-5; 11 bases match TRBD2. V trimming: 2 bases; J trimming: 0 bases; junction bases outside the gene matches: 5. CDR1 and CDR2 (germline): MDHEN, SYDVKM. The CDR3 is made up of 17 amino acids.